The entry below gives a single TCR beta chain sequence along with its context. Its target is unknown. These data come from a study of cytomegalovirus exposure and HLA in healthy donors. CDR3 length: 15 amino acids. V shed 6 bases and J 5 bases; nucleotides not matched to a gene: 8. Germline V gene lookup returns CDR1 MNHEY and CDR2 SVGAGI. Whole-study results and caveats: The tendency of first-cohort TCR clusters to co-occur in the 120 or so validation repertoires was identified by a subsequent analysis. The authors enumerated roughly 180 TCR beta chains as linked to cytomegalovirus.

TCRdb's copy holds only in-frame clones and misses some; the assay was immunoSEQ multiplex PCR. The data show 100,000 to 150,000 clones, roughly 90% seen once. What was sequenced was PBMCs. The source of this sequence is a man between 25 and 39 years old in good health and CMV-seronegative. The chain has TRBV6-5 and TRBJ2-5, with 11 bases that match TRBD2. The CDR3 nucleotides are TGTGCCAGCAGCCAACTAGCGGGGGCTGGGGAGACCCAGTACTTC. This translates into CASSQLAGAGETQYF.